The 32 T cell receptor beta chains in this list originate from one sample, sequenced in a study of T cells in Graves' hyperthyroidism and ophthalmopathy. Researchers took RNA transcripts and amplified the TCR beta CDR3 regions from them. First-round RT-PCR of the TCR CDR3 relied on the HTBI primer set. Each CDR3 protein gets one entry after TCRdb re-called the multiplex PCR reads with MiXCR. The table records about 300,000 distinct CDR3 sequences, approximately 18% of them present only once. Input material: blood. The origin of the receptors is a man aged 50 or older with Graves' ophthalmopathy.

This clonotype was observed at least ten times. V and J are TRBV28 and TRBJ2-3; 7 bases match TRBD2. The CDR3 covers 16 residues. Unmatched junction bases numbered 12, after V lost 4 bases and J lost 5 bases. CDR1 is MDHEN and CDR2 is SYDVKM in the germline V gene. The CDR3 is CASSYAGEGRVDTQYF. CDR3 DNA sequence: TGTGCCAGCAGTTATGCGGGGGAGGGCCGAGTAGATACGCAGTATTTT.

This clonotype was picked up many times. The V call is TRBV3-1, the J call TRBJ2-1; 8 nucleotides align to TRBD2. V shed 5 bases, J shed 0 bases, and the junction held 6 bases outside the gene matches. This CDR3 is built from 16 residues. Germline V CDR1 and CDR2: LGHDT, YNNKEL (reference sequence). CDR3 in amino acids: CASSKRGGSSYNEQFF. CDR3 coding DNA: TGTGCCAGCAGCAAACGCGGGGGGTCCTCCTACAATGAGCAGTTCTTC.

There are many counts of this clonotype. V is TRBV5-6 and J is TRBJ2-3; D not resolved. The germline V gene encodes CDR1 SGHDT and CDR2 YYEEEE. This CDR3 region has 13 residues. Trimming cost V 4 bases and J 4 bases, with 10 bases left between them. This CDR3 is CASSPTGADTQYF. The CDR3 coding sequence is TGTGCCAGCAGCCCCACGGGTGCAGATACGCAGTATTTT.

As for this clonotype: No DNA is shown, since the ends of the CDR3 on it are uncertain; the CDR3 is the one TCRdb lists. The chain couples TRBV5-1 to TRBJ1-3; the DNA was not compared with TRBD1, the D call given in the table. The CDR3 has 21 residues if both end residues are counted. Looked up from germline, CDR1 is SGHRS and CDR2 is YFSETQ. This chain's CDR3 is CASSRTGQGDEQYFGPDTIYF.

The sample holds many counts of this clonotype. The rearrangement uses TRBV28 and TRBJ2-7, with TRBD2 matching over 9 bases. Germline V gives CDR1 MDHEN, CDR2 SYDVKM. The junction had 12 bases not matched to a gene; V was cut back by 6 bases and J by 3 bases. The CDR3 runs to 16 residues. The CDR3 sequence: CASRSQIAGAIYEQYF. CDR3 coding DNA: TGTGCCAGCAGGTCCCAAATAGCGGGGGCGATCTACGAGCAGTACTTC.

The J gene is TRBJ2-1, the V gene TRBV29-1; the D is unclear. The CDR3 totals 10 residues. The V end lost 4 bases, the J end lost 10 bases, and 8 bases lay between the germline ends. The germline V gene encodes CDR1 SQVTM and CDR2 ANQGSEA. This CDR3 reads CSVVGYEQFF. CDR3 nucleotide sequence: TGCAGCGTTGTGGGATACGAGCAGTTCTTC.

V and J are TRBV11-2 and TRBJ2-1; D might be TRBD2 (5 bases). The V end was cut by 5 bases, the J end by 4 bases, with 15 bases between. This CDR3 has 15 residues. Germline loops: CDR1 SGHAT, CDR2 FQNNGV. The CDR3 DNA follows: TGTGCCAGCAGCCCGCGAGCGGCGGAGTACAATGAGCAGTTCTTC. It codes for CASSPRAAEYNEQFF.

The chain has TRBV7-3 and TRBJ2-1; 7 positions match TRBD2. J gave up 9 bases and V 5 bases, and 7 bases lay outside the gene matches. The CDR3 extends over 13 amino acids. The germline V gene encodes CDR1 SGHTA and CDR2 FQGTGA. CDR3 region: CASSPGAGAEQFF. The DNA of the CDR3 is TGTGCCAGCAGCCCCGGGGCGGGAGCTGAGCAGTTCTTC.

The gene calls are TRBV4-1 and TRBJ2-2; D is uncertain. Germline V gives CDR1 MGHRA, CDR2 YSYEKL. The CDR3 runs 13 residues. V shed 2 bases and J shed 6 bases, with 7 bases lying between them. The CDR3 region is CASSQSRPGELFF. DNA for the CDR3: TGCGCCAGCAGCCAATCGCGTCCCGGGGAGCTGTTTTTT.

A few counts support this clonotype. J is TRBJ2-3 and V is TRBV7-2; tentative D call: TRBD1 (5 bases). Germline V CDR1 and CDR2: SGHTA, FQGNSA. The CDR3 consists of 14 residues. Deletions cut 1 base from V and 2 bases from J, with 7 bases between. This CDR3 is CASSLEGDTDTQYF. CDR3 nucleotides: TGTGCCAGCAGCTTAGAAGGGGACACAGATACGCAGTATTTT. Combining the CDR3 with reference TRBV7-2 and TRBJ2-3 gives the whole variable domain GAGVSQSPSNKVTEKGKDVELRCDPISGHTALYWYRQSLGQGLEFLIYFQGNSAPDKSGLPSDRFSAERTGGSVSTLTIQRTQQEDSAVYLCASSLEGDTDTQYFGPGTRLTVL.

The V call is TRBV7-8, the J call TRBJ2-1; 10 bases match TRBD2. The trim removed 5 bases at V and 3 bases at J, leaving 13 bases unmatched. This CDR3 has 18 amino acids. In germline, CDR1 is SGHVS, CDR2 FQNEAQ. The CDR3 loop is CASSEGGLAGANYNEQFF. The CDR3 coding sequence is TGTGCCAGCAGCGAAGGGGGCCTAGCGGGAGCTAACTACAATGAGCAGTTCTTC.

This clonotype was counted at least ten times. The rearrangement uses TRBV7-3 and TRBJ2-3; 8 bases are a match to TRBD2. The J segment lost 0 bases and the V segment lost 2 bases, leaving 4 bases of the junction unmatched. This CDR3 has 16 amino acids. Germline loops: CDR1 SGHTA, CDR2 FQGTGA. This CDR3 reads CASSLDSGGSTDTQYF. CDR3 DNA sequence: TGTGCCAGCAGCTTAGACAGCGGGGGAAGCACAGATACGCAGTATTTT.

This clonotype has more than one count but fewer than ten. V usage is TRBV2 and J usage is TRBJ1-5; 7 nucleotides align to TRBD1. The CDR3 sequence is 13 residues long. Germline V lookup: CDR1 SNHLY, CDR2 FYNNEI. V lost 8 bases, J lost 5 bases, and 6 bases stayed unmatched. CDR3 protein: CASVLTGDQPQHF. In nucleotides, the CDR3 is TGTGCCAGCGTACTAACAGGGGATCAGCCCCAGCATTTT.

The sample holds many counts of this clonotype. This sequence joins TRBV27 and TRBJ2-5, with D possibly being TRBD1 (5 bases). CDR1 MNHEY and CDR2 SMNVEV come from the germline V gene (reference sequence). V was cut by 7 bases and J by 2 bases, with 14 bases left in between. The length of the CDR3 is 14 residues. The CDR3 DNA is TGTGCCAGCAAAGGCTGGGGCGATCAAGAGACCCAGTACTTC. It translates to CASKGWGDQETQYF.

The chain is built from TRBV24-1 and TRBJ2-4, with D possibly TRBD1 on 6 matching bases. The germline gives CDR1 KGHDR, CDR2 SFDVKD. The CDR3 extends over 12 amino acids. CDR3 in DNA: TGTGCGTACCGAACCGGGACATCCATTCAGTACTTC. Encoded protein: CAYRTGTSIQYF.

By share, this clonotype ranks as medium-sized. The gene calls are TRBV7-3 and TRBJ2-1; the match to TRBD2 covers 7 bases. The CDR3 spans 15 residues. The J segment lost 2 bases and the V segment lost 5 bases, leaving 6 bases of the junction unmatched. Per the germline V gene, CDR1 is SGHTA and CDR2 is FQGTGA. In nucleotides, the CDR3 is TGTGCCAGCAGCCCACAAGCGGGGACCTACAATGAGCAGTTCTTC. It is translated as CASSPQAGTYNEQFF.

The rearrangement uses TRBV28 and TRBJ2-7, with TRBD2 matching 9 bases. The V gene's germline CDR1 is MDHEN and CDR2 SYDVKM. Germline trimming cut 7 bases from V and 5 bases from J; bases unmatched to any gene: 15. CDR3 length equals 16 residues. CDR3 amino acids: CASISTGAGGPDEQYF. In DNA form, the CDR3 reads TGTGCCAGCATCTCAACGGGGGCGGGAGGGCCTGACGAGCAGTACTTC.

V gene TRBV2 combines with J gene TRBJ1-3; D unresolved. Trimming removed 5 bases from V and 0 bases from J, with 11 bases in between. This CDR3 region has 15 residues. Germline values: CDR1 SNHLY, CDR2 FYNNEI. DNA for the CDR3: TGTGCCAGCAGTTATTGGCGGTTCTCTGGAAACACCATATATTTT. Its translation is CASSYWRFSGNTIYF. The variable domain in full, with the rest retrieved from reference TRBV2 and TRBJ1-3, is EPEVTQTPSHQVTQMGQEVILRCVPISNHLYFYWYRQILGQKVEFLVSFYNNEISEKSEIFDDQFSVERPDGSNFTLKIRSTKLEDSAMYFCASSYWRFSGNTIYFGEGSWLTVV.

This clonotype was found many times. The V and J genes are TRBV12-3 or TRBV12-4 and TRBJ1-1; D gene uncertain. The CDR3 has 12 amino acids. With 2 bases removed from V and 5 bases from J, the gap between germline ends came to 6 bases. For the CDR3, the DNA is TGTGCCAGCAGTTTAAAATGGACTGAAGCTTTCTTT. Its translation: CASSLKWTEAFF.

This clonotype was seen more than once but under ten times. This sequence joins TRBV12-3 or TRBV12-4 and TRBJ2-1; 7 nucleotides agree with TRBD1. Trimming removed 3 bases from V and 4 bases from J; junction bases left unmatched: 0. This CDR3 has 13 residues. CDR3 coding DNA: TGTGCCAGCAGTTTCAGGGGGTACAATGAGCAGTTCTTC. Translating it yields CASSFRGYNEQFF.

This clonotype was observed a few times. The chain recombines TRBV6-1 with TRBJ2-7, with 7 nucleotides matching TRBD1. This CDR3 comprises 14 residues. Germline V gene data show CDR1 as MNHNS and CDR2 as SASEGT. Germline trimming cut 5 bases from V and 2 bases from J; bases unmatched to any gene: 6. The CDR3 bases are TGTGCCAGCAGTCTCCCGGGACAGACCTACGAGCAGTACTTC. Amino acid sequence: CASSLPGQTYEQYF.

The V and J genes are TRBV6-1 and TRBJ2-3; D is undetermined. Trimming removed 7 bases from V and 0 bases from J, with 17 bases in between. CDR3 size: 16 residues. Germline-derived CDR1 and CDR2 are MNHNS and SASEGT. The CDR3 DNA reads as TGTGCCAGCACCTTAATGGGTGTTGCTAGCACAGATACGCAGTATTTT. Protein sequence: CASTLMGVASTDTQYF.

This clonotype was counted at least ten times. The rearrangement links TRBV7-6 to TRBJ2-3; 7 bases map to TRBD2. Losses at the gene ends were 0 bases for V and 0 bases for J; bases not matched to a gene: 0. This CDR3 is built from 15 residues. CDR1 and CDR2 (germline): SGHVS, FNYEAQ. DNA of the CDR3: TGTGCCAGCAGCTTAGCTAGCGGGAGCACAGATACGCAGTATTTT. Translating gives CASSLASGSTDTQYF.

V and J are TRBV7-9 and TRBJ2-1; 9 bases fit TRBD2. Trimming took 6 bases from V and 4 from J; bases not matched to a gene: 10. The V gene's germline CDR1 is SEHNR and CDR2 FQNEAQ (reference sequence). This CDR3 comprises 16 residues. The DNA for the CDR3 is TGTGCCAGCAGTACCCCGGGGAGCGGGGGGTACAATGAGCAGTTCTTC. Translating gives CASSTPGSGGYNEQFF.

In this sample, this clonotype turned up a few times. The chain is built from TRBV2 and TRBJ2-7; 11 bases are a match to TRBD1. CDR1 is SNHLY, CDR2 FYNNEI, per germline. The CDR3 has 14 amino acids. With 6 bases clipped from V and 3 bases from J, the junction kept 4 bases outside the gene matches. The CDR3 DNA sequence: TGTGCCAGCAGCGGACAGGGGGCAGGCTACGAGCAGTACTTC. Protein: CASSGQGAGYEQYF.

This CDR3 reads CASSGGGQQETQYF. The DNA for the CDR3 is TGTGCCAGCAGTGGGGGGGGACAGCAAGAGACCCAGTACTTC. The gene calls are TRBV28 and TRBJ2-5, with D perhaps being TRBD1 or TRBD2 (7 bases each). The CDR3 contains 14 residues. The V gene lost 5 bases and the J gene lost 2 bases, with 12 bases spanning the gap. Germline V CDR1 and CDR2: MDHEN, SYDVKM.

In its sample, this clonotype was seen many times. The genes are TRBV30 and TRBJ1-5; 10 positions agree with TRBD1. The CDR3 is 14 residues long. Germline V gives CDR1 GTSNPN, CDR2 SVGIG (reference sequence). J was trimmed by 4 bases and V by 3 bases; bases with no gene match: 3. CDR3 loop: CAWRGQGPNQPQHF. CDR3 nucleotides: TGTGCCTGGAGGGGACAGGGGCCGAATCAGCCCCAGCATTTT.

This clonotype came up a few times. It may be a read error: a sequence one base away is much more abundant. V gene TRBV28 combines with J gene TRBJ2-3, with D maybe TRBD1 (5 bases). V was trimmed by 3 bases and J by 8 bases, leaving 15 bases between them. Per the germline V gene, CDR1 is MDHEN and CDR2 is SYDVKM. This CDR3 contains 14 residues. CDR3 bases: TGTGCCAGCAGTTTTGTGGACGCAAGGGGTACGCAGTATTTT. It is translated as CASSFVDARGTQYF.

There are many counts of this clonotype. The rearrangement joins TRBV7-6 to TRBJ1-1; possible D gene TRBD1, 5 bases. CDR3 size: 15 residues. Germline V gene lookup returns CDR1 SGHVS and CDR2 FNYEAQ. V lost 4 bases and J 1 base, leaving 13 bases between the germline ends. CDR3 in DNA: TGTGCCAGCAGCTCTGAAGGCGGGGGGAACACTGAAGCTTTCTTT. This sequence encodes CASSSEGGGNTEAFF.

As to this clonotype: A much more abundant neighbour one base away suggests this may be a read error. The chain carries TRBV11-2 and TRBJ2-3; TRBD2 aligns across 11 bases. The length of the CDR3 is 15 residues. Germline V gene sequence: CDR1 SGHAT, CDR2 FQNNGV. CDR3 amino acids: CASSFTSGSTDTRYF. In DNA form, the CDR3 reads TGTGCCAGCAGCTTCACTAGCGGGAGTACAGATACGCGGTATTTT.

This clonotype was counted many times. The V and J genes are TRBV3-1 and TRBJ2-1; D may be TRBD1 (5 bases). This CDR3 comprises 17 residues. Per germline, CDR1 LGHDT and CDR2 YNNKEL (reference sequence). Trimming left V 4 bases short and J 0 bases short, with 16 bases between. The CDR3 sequence is CASSPYSRGSSYNEQFF. DNA for the CDR3: TGTGCCAGCAGCCCCTATTCTAGGGGAAGCTCCTACAATGAGCAGTTCTTC.

The chain employs TRBV18 and TRBJ1-2, with D unresolved. The V end was cut by 1 base, the J end by 3 bases, with 3 bases between. Per the germline V gene, CDR1 is KGHSH and CDR2 is LQKENI. The CDR3 contains 12 residues. The CDR3 nucleotides are TGTGCCAGCTCACCACTGGACTATGGCTACACCTTC. Amino acid sequence: CASSPLDYGYTF.